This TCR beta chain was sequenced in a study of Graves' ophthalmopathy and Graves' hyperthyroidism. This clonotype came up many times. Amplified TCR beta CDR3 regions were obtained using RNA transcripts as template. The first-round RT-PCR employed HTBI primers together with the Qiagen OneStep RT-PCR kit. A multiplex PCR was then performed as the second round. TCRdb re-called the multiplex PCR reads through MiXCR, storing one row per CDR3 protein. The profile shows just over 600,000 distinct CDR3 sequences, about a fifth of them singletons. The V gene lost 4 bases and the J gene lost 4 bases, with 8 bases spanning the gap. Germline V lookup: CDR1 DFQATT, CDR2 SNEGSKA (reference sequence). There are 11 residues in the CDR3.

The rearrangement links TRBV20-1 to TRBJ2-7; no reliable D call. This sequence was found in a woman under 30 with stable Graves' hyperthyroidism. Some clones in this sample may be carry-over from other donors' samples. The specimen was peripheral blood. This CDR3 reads CSANRRYEQYF. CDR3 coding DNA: TGCAGTGCTAATCGGAGATACGAGCAGTACTTC.